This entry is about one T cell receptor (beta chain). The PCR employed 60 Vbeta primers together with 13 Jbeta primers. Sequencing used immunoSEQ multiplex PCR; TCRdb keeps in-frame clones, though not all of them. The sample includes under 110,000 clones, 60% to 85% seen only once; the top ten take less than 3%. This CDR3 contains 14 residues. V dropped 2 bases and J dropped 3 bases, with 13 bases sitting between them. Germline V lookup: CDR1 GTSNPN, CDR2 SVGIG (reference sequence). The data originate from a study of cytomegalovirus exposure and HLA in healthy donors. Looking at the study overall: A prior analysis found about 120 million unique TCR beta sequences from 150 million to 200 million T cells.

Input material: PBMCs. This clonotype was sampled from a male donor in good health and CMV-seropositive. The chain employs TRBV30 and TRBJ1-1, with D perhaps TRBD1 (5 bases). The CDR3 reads CAWSTRATYTEAFF. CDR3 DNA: TGTGCCTGGAGTACCAGGGCGACCTACACTGAAGCTTTCTTT.